Listed below are T cell receptor beta chains from one sample, sequenced in a study of T cells in Graves' hyperthyroidism and ophthalmopathy. TCRdb independently ran MiXCR on the multiplex PCR reads; one entry per CDR3 protein. Here the sample spans fewer than 350,000 distinct CDR3 sequences, 13% to 15% being singletons. The sequenced sample consisted of blood. These receptors were collected from a woman between 50 and 59 years old with Graves' hyperthyroidism that later progressed to Graves' ophthalmopathy. Each CDR3 is given without its conserved first and last residue. Fields, in order: clone size, V gene, J gene, CDR3 protein. Some rows have no size entry. The others give once, few or many, or a class for an expanded clone.

>few|TRBV12-3/TRBV12-4|TRBJ1-3
ASSQGYGNTIY
>many|TRBV7-8|TRBJ1-1
ASSLSGITEAF
>many|TRBV28|TRBJ1-1
ASSLDRIMNTEAF
>many|TRBV30|TRBJ2-7
AWSAGGMGYEQY
>few|TRBV7-9|TRBJ2-7
ASSLASGGFYEQY
>.|TRBV20-1|TRBJ2-7
STRGGSYEQY
>many|TRBV11-2|TRBJ1-2
ASSFSSGGDGYT
>many|TRBV28|TRBJ1-2
ASTRQGKGYT
>many|TRBV5-1|TRBJ2-2
ASSPAMDSYTGELF
>.|TRBV13|TRBJ1-2
ASMWGQASYGYT
>few|TRBV29-1|TRBJ2-7
SAALGANYEQY
>many|TRBV30|TRBJ2-3
AWTEAADTQY
>many|TRBV5-1|TRBJ2-7
ASSFTSRSYEQY
>once|TRBV20-1|TRBJ2-7
SAPPTSGSCEQY
>many|TRBV10-2|TRBJ1-1
ASSVGDTEAF